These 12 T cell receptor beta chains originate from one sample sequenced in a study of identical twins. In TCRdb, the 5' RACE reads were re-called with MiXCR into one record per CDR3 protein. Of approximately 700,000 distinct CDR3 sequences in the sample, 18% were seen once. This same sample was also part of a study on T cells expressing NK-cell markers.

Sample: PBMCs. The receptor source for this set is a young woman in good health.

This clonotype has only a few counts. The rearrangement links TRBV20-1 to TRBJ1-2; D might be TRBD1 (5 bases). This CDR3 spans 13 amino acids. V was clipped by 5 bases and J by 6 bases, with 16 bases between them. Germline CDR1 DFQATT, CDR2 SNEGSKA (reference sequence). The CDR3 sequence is CSASFTGGDGYTF. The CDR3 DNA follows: TGCAGTGCTTCTTTCACGGGGGGTGATGGCTACACCTTC.

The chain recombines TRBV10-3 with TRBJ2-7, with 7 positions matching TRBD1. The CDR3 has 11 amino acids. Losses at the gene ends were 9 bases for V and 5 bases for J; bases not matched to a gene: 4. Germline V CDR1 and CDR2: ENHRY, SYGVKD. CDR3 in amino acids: CAINRGNEQYF. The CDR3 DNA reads TGTGCCATTAACAGGGGAAACGAGCAGTACTTC.

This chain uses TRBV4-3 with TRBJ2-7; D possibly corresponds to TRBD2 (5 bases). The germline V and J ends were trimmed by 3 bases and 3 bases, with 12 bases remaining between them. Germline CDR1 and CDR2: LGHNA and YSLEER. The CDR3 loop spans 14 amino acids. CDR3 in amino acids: CASSQDGLGYEQYF. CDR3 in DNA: TGCGCCAGCAGCCAGGACGGACTCGGCTACGAGCAGTACTTC.

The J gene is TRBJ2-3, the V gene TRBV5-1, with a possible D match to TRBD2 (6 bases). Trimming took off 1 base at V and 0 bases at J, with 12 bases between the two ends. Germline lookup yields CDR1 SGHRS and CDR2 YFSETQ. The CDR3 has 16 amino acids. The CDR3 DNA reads TGCGCCAGCAGCTTGTACTCCGCGGGGAGCACAGATACGCAGTATTTT. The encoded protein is CASSLYSAGSTDTQYF.

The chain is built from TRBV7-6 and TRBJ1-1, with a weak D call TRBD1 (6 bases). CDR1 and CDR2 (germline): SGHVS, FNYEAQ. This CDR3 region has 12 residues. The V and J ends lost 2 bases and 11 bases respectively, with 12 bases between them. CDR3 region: CASSLQGKKAFF. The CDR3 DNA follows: TGTGCCAGCAGCTTACAGGGGAAAAAGGCTTTCTTT.

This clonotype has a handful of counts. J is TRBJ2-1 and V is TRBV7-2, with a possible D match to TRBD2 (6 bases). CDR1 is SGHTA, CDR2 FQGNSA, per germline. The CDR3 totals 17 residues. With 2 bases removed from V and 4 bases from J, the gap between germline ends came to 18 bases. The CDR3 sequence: CASSLLRGSGLYNEQFF. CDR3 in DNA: TGTGCCAGCAGCTTATTGAGGGGCAGCGGGCTTTACAATGAGCAGTTCTTC. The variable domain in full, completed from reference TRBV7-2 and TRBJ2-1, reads GAGVSQSPSNKVTEKGKDVELRCDPISGHTALYWYRQSLGQGLEFLIYFQGNSAPDKSGLPSDRFSAERTGGSVSTLTIQRTQQEDSAVYLCASSLLRGSGLYNEQFFGPGTRLTVL.

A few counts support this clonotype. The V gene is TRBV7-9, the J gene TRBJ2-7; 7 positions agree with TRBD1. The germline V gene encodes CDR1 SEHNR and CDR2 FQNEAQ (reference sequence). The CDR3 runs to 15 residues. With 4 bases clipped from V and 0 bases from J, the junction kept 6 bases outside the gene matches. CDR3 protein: CASSSDRESSYEQYF. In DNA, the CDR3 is TGTGCCAGCAGCTCAGACAGGGAAAGCTCCTACGAGCAGTACTTC.

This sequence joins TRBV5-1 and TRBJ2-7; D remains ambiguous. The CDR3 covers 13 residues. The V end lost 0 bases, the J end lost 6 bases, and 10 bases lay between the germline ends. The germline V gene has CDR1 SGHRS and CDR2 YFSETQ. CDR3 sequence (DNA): TGCGCCAGCAGCTTGGTCGGTCTGATCGAGCAGTACTTC. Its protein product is CASSLVGLIEQYF.

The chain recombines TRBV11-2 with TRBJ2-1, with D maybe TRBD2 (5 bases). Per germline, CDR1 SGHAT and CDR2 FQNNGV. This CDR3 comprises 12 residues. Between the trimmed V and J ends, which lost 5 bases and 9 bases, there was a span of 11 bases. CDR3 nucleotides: TGTGCCAGCAGCCACATTGGAGGTGAGCAGTTCTTC. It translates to CASSHIGGEQFF.

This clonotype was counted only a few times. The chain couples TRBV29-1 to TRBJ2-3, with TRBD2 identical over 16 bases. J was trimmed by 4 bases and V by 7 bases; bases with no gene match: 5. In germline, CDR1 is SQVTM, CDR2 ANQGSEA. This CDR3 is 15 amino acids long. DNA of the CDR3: TGCAGCGCCGGGACTAGCGGGAGGGCCGCAGATACGCAGTATTTT. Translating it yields CSAGTSGRAADTQYF.

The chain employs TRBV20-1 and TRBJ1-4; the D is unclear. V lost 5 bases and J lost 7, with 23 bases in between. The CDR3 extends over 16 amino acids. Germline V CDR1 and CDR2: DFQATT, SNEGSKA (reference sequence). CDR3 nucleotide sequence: TGCAGTGCTCACTATTTGGGAGGCGCAGTAGGTGAAAAACTGTTTTTT. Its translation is CSAHYLGGAVGEKLFF.

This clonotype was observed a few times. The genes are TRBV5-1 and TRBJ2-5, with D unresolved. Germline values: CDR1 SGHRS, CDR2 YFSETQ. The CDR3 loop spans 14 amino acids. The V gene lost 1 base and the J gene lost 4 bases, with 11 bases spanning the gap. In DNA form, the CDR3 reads TGCGCCAGCAGCTTGTTGGCGGCTGGAGAGACCCAGTACTTC. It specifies CASSLLAAGETQYF.